This T cell receptor beta chain came from a study of blood T cell repertoires in COVID-19. Study-wide background: Samples of COVID-19 (acute and convalescent) were obtained from the United States, Italy and Spain. PBMCs, B-cell-depleted T cells, or T cells were the source of the cDNA or gDNA that made up the material.

V was trimmed by 1 base and J by 6 bases, leaving 13 bases between them. The germline V gene encodes CDR1 SGHTA and CDR2 FQGNSA. CDR3 length: 15 amino acids. In the authors' workflow: Cell counts per sample came from amplifying reference gene primers. TCRdb's table, derived via immunoSEQ multiplex PCR, lists solely in-frame clones and lacks some. V, J and clone size reflect that table, while D and trimming were determined from the DNA. The profile covers roughly 90,000 clones, with around 84% appearing a single time and about two fifths taken by the ten largest. What was sequenced was peripheral blood. The sequence was collected from an elderly man with acute or convalescent COVID-19. The chain joins TRBV7-2 to TRBJ1-5, with D maybe TRBD1 (5 bases). CDR3 loop: CASSLGIQGGQPQHF. The DNA for the CDR3 is TGTGCCAGCAGCTTAGGTATCCAGGGAGGTCAGCCCCAGCATTTT.